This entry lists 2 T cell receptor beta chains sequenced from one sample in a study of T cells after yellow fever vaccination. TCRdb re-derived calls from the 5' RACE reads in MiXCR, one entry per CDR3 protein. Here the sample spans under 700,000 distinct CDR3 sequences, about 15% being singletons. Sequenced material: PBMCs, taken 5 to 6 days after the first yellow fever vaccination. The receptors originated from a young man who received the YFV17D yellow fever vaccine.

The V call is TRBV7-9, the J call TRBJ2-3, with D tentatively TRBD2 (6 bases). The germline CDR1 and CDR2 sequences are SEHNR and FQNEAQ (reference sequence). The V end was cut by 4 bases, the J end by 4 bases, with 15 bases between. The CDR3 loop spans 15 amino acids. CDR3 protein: CASSSSAGSSDTQYF. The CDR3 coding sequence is TGTGCCAGCAGCTCCTCGGCCGGGAGCTCAGATACGCAGTATTTT.

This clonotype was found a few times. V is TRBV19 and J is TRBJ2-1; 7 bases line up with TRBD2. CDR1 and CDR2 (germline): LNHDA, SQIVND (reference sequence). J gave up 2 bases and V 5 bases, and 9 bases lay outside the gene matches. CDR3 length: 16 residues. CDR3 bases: TGTGCCAGTAGTCCGCGAGCGGGGATAGCCTACAATGAGCAGTTCTTC. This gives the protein CASSPRAGIAYNEQFF.